This is a list of T cell receptor beta chains from one sample in a study of blood T cell repertoires in COVID-19. Generated by immunoSEQ multiplex PCR, the TCRdb table keeps only in-frame clones and is missing some. The sample shows 150,000 to 200,000 clones, approximately 86% of them seen only once. The source material was peripheral blood. The source of these receptors is a young man with acute or convalescent COVID-19. The CDR3 runs from the conserved cysteine through the conserved F or W. Each record gives: V gene, J gene, D gene, CDR3 protein. D genes are given only for firm matches.

>TRBV9|TRBJ2-3|TRBD2
CASSAAGTRLTDTQYF
>TRBV20-1|TRBJ2-5|.
CSASTAPNSGETQYF
>TRBV6-5|TRBJ2-1|.
CASNIAEYNEQFF
>TRBV18|TRBJ1-1|.
CASSTQGGGTSNTEAFF
>TRBV30|TRBJ1-1|TRBD1
CAWSLGGLGAFF
>TRBV30|TRBJ1-6|.
CAWSGQSSYNSPLHF
>TRBV5-1|TRBJ2-5|TRBD2
CASSWGTTNGETQYF
>TRBV7-9|TRBJ1-1|.
CASSHGNTEAFF
>TRBV4-1|TRBJ1-5|TRBD1
CASSHPQGESNQPQHF
>TRBV6-5|TRBJ1-6|.
CASSWRDKDNSPLHF
>TRBV10-3|TRBJ1-1|TRBD1
CAIGQVDTEAFF
>TRBV4-1|TRBJ1-1|TRBD1
CASSPNPGQGVNTEAFF
>TRBV6-1|TRBJ2-1|.
CASSENHAVVFDEQFF